Each of the 10 T cell receptor beta chains below was sequenced from the same sample in a study of CD8+CD57+ T cells in acquired aplastic anemia. Sequenced patients had shown CD8+CD57+ cell expansion by flow cytometry. The template for TCR beta VDJ and CDR3 sequence profiling was genomic DNA. One entry per CDR3 protein, called by TCRdb with MiXCR from the reads. This sample has approximately 300,000 distinct CDR3 sequences, with 56% found just once. Sequenced material: sorted CD4+, CD8+, or CD8+CD57+ T cells (not recorded which) from PBMCs. The receptors were gathered from a human donor with aplastic anemia.

This chain uses TRBV9 with TRBJ2-5, with D perhaps TRBD1 or TRBD2 (5 bases each). CDR1 SGDLS and CDR2 YYNGEE come from the germline V gene. V was clipped by 5 bases and J by 4 bases, with 24 bases between them. This CDR3 region has 17 residues. This CDR3 is CASSTVTHRDDGETQYF. In DNA, the CDR3 is TGTGCCAGCAGTACCGTAACACATAGGGACGACGGAGAGACCCAGTACTTC.

The V gene is TRBV9, the J gene TRBJ1-6, with D tentatively TRBD1 (5 bases). V lost 2 bases and J lost 8, with 14 bases in between. This CDR3 is 15 amino acids long. CDR1 is SGDLS and CDR2 is YYNGEE in the germline V gene. The CDR3 is CASSVTGTRDSPLHF. DNA for the CDR3: TGTGCCAGCAGCGTGACCGGGACCCGGGATTCACCCCTCCACTTT.

This clonotype was counted once. The CDR3 loop is CASSSGGGNEQFF. The CDR3 DNA reads TGTGCCAGCAGTAGCGGGGGGGGCAATGAGCAGTTCTTC. The chain joins TRBV7-2 to TRBJ2-1; 11 positions match TRBD2. The germline V gene encodes CDR1 SGHTA and CDR2 FQGNSA. The CDR3 is 13 residues long. The junction had 1 base not matched to a gene; V was cut back by 6 bases and J by 6 bases.

The genes are TRBV5-1 and TRBJ2-7, with TRBD1 matching 9 bases. The CDR3 is 15 amino acids. The germline CDR1 and CDR2 sequences are SGHRS and YFSETQ. V shed 4 bases, J shed 2 bases, and the junction held 7 bases outside the gene matches. The CDR3 loop reads CASSNGQGIAYEQYF. Written as DNA, the CDR3 is TGCGCCAGCAGCAACGGACAGGGGATCGCCTACGAGCAGTACTTC.

This chain joins TRBV10-3 and TRBJ2-3, with TRBD1 matching 10 bases. The germline gives CDR1 ENHRY, CDR2 SYGVKD. This CDR3 contains 15 residues. Losses at the gene ends were 0 bases for V and 5 bases for J; bases not matched to a gene: 2. The CDR3 DNA follows: TGTGCCATCAGTGAGTCAGGGACAGGGGTAGATACGCAGTATTTT. This translates into CAISESGTGVDTQYF.

The J gene is TRBJ1-6, the V gene TRBV7-3; D is possibly TRBD1 (6 bases). This CDR3 has 14 amino acids. Germline V CDR1 and CDR2: SGHTA, FQGTGA. Between the trimmed V and J ends, which lost 5 bases and 10 bases, there was a span of 15 bases. The CDR3 loop reads CASSQDPGGSPLHF. DNA of the CDR3: TGTGCCAGCAGCCAAGATCCGGGGGGCTCACCCCTCCACTTT.

In its sample, this clonotype was seen many times. The chain has TRBV5-1 and TRBJ2-1, with D perhaps being TRBD1 or TRBD2 (8 bases each). Germline CDR1 and CDR2: SGHRS and YFSETQ. V was trimmed by 3 bases and J by 9 bases, leaving 22 bases between them. The CDR3 contains 16 residues. The CDR3 reads CASSYRGGQGAREQFF. The CDR3 nucleotides are TGCGCCAGCAGCTATCGGGGGGGGCAGGGGGCGCGTGAGCAGTTCTTC.

Notes on this clonotype: One end of the junction is discordant with germline, which a read error may explain. V gene TRBV19 combines with J gene TRBJ2-1, with TRBD2 matching 9 bases. This CDR3 spans 15 amino acids. Germline V lookup: CDR1 LNHDA, CDR2 SQIVND (reference sequence). The CDR3 sequence is CASSYGLAIYNEQLF. CDR3 in DNA: TGCGCCAGTAGCTACGGACTAGCGATATACAATGAGCAGCTCTTC.

The table lists this clonotype with many counts. The chain recombines TRBV3-1 with TRBJ2-5; TRBD2 aligns across 10 bases. The length of the CDR3 is 14 residues. J gave up 4 bases and V 4 bases, and 3 bases lay outside the gene matches. Germline V gene data show CDR1 as LGHDT and CDR2 as YNNKEL (reference sequence). The CDR3 DNA reads as TGTGCCAGCAGCCTAGCGGGAGGTTTAGAGACCCAGTACTTC. Its protein is CASSLAGGLETQYF.

V and J are TRBV7-3 and TRBJ1-4; D possibly corresponds to TRBD1 (5 bases). Germline assignment: CDR1 SGHTA and CDR2 FQGTGA. Trimming shortened V by 8 bases and J by 8 bases, and 12 bases separated the two germline ends. The CDR3 has 12 amino acids. The CDR3 protein is CASRQGREKLFF. The CDR3 DNA follows: TGTGCCAGCCGGCAGGGTAGGGAAAAACTGTTTTTT.